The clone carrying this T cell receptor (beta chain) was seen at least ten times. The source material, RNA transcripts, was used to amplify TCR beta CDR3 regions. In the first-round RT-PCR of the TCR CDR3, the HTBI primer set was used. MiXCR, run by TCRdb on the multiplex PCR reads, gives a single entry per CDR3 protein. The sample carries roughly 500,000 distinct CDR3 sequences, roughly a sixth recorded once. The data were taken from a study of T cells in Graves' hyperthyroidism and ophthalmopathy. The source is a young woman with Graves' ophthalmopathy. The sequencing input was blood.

Here the CDR3 reads CSAITGGFEAFF. The CDR3 region has the DNA TGCAGTGCTATTACAGGGGGATTTGAAGCTTTCTTT. The chain uses TRBV20-1 and TRBJ1-1; 8 nucleotides align to TRBD1. V lost 4 bases, J lost 7 bases, and 5 bases stayed unmatched. From germline, CDR1 is DFQATT and CDR2 SNEGSKA (reference sequence). The CDR3 covers 12 residues.